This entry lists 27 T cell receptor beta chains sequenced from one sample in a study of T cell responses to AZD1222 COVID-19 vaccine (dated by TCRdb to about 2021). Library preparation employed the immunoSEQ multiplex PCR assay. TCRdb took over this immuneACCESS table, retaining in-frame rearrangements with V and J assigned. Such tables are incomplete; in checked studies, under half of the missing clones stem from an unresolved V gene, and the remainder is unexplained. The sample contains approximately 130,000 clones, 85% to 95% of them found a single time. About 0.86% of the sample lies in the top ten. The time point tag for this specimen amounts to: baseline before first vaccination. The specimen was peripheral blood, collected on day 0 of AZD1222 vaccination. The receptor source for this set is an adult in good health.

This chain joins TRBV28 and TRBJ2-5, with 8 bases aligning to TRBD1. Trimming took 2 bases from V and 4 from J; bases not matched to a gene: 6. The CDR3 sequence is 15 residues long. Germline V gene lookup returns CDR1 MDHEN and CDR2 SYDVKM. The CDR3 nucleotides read TGTGCCAGCAGTTTACAGGGGGCGTCAGGAGAGACCCAGTACTTC. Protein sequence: CASSLQGASGETQYF.

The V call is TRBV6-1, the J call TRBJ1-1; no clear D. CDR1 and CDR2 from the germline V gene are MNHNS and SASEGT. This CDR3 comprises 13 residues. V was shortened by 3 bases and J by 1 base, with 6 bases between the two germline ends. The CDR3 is CASSEKENTEAFF. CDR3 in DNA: TGTGCCAGCAGTGAGAAGGAGAACACTGAAGCTTTCTTT.

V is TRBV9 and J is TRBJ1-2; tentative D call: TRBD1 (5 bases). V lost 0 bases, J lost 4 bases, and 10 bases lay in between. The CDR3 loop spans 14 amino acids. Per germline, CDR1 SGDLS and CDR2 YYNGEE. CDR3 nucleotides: TGTGCCAGCAGCGTAGGCGGGGGTAGCTATGGCTACACCTTC. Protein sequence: CASSVGGGSYGYTF.

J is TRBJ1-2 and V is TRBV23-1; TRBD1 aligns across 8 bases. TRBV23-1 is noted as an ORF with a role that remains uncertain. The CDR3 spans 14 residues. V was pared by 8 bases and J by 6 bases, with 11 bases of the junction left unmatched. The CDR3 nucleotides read TGCGCCAGCCGCTACGACAGGGGATCGCATGGCTACACCTTC. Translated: CASRYDRGSHGYTF.

CDR3 sequence: CASSQGQLKNSPLHF. CDR3 DNA sequence: TGTGCCAGCAGCCAGGGACAGTTAAAAAATTCACCCCTCCACTTT. This chain connects TRBV7-9 to TRBJ1-6; 7 nucleotides line up with TRBD1. The junction had 8 bases not matched to a gene; V was cut back by 5 bases and J by 7 bases. This CDR3 contains 15 residues. Germline V CDR1 and CDR2: SEHNR, FQNEAQ (reference sequence). The variable domain in full, with the rest retrieved from reference TRBV7-9 and TRBJ1-6, is DTGVSQNPRHKITKRGQNVTFRCDPISEHNRLYWYRQTLGQGPEFLTYFQNEAQLEKSRLLSDRFSAERPKGSFSTLEIQRTEQGDSAMYLCASSQGQLKNSPLHFGNGTRLTVT.

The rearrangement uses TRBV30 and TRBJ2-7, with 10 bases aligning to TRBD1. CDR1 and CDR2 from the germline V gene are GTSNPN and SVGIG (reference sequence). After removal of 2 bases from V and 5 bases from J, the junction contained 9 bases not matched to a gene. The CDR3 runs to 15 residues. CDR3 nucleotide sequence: TGTGCCTGGAGTTTTGGACAGGGGGTTCATAACGAGCAGTACTTC. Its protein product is CAWSFGQGVHNEQYF.

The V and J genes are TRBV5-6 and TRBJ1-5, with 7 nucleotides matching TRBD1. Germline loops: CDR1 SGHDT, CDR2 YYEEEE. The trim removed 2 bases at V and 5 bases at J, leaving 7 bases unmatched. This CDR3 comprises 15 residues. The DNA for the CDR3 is TGTGCCAGCAGCTTTACGGACAGGCCGGATCAGCCCCAGCATTTT. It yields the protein CASSFTDRPDQPQHF.

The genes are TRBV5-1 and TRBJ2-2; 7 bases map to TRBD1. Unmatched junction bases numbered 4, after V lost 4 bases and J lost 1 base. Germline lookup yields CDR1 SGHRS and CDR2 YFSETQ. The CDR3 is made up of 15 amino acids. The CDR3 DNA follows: TGCGCCAGCAGCGCCCACAGGGGGAACACCGGGGAGCTGTTTTTT. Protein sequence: CASSAHRGNTGELFF.

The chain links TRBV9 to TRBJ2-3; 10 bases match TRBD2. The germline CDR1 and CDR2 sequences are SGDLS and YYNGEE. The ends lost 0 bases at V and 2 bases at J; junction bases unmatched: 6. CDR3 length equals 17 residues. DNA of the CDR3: TGTGCCAGCAGCGTAGCTAGCGGGGGCCTCCTCACAGATACGCAGTATTTT. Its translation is CASSVASGGLLTDTQYF. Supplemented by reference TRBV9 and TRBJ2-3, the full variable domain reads DSGVTQTPKHLITATGQRVTLRCSPRSGDLSVYWYQQSLDQGLQFLIQYYNGEERAKGNILERFSAQQFPDLHSELNLSSLELGDSALYFCASSVASGGLLTDTQYFGPGTRLTVL.

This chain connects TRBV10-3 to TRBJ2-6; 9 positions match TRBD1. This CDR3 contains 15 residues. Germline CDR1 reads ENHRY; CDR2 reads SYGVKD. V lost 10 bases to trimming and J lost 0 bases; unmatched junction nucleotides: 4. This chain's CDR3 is CATGTGYSGANVLTF. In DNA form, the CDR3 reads TGTGCCACAGGGACAGGGTACTCTGGGGCCAACGTCCTGACTTTC.

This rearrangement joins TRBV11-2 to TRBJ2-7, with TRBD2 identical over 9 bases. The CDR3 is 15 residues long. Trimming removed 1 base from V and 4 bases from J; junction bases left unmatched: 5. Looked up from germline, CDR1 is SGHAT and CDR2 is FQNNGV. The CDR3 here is CASSLVAGGQYEQYF. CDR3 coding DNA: TGTGCCAGCAGCTTAGTTGCGGGGGGGCAGTACGAGCAGTACTTC. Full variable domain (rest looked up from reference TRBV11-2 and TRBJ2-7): EAGVAQSPRYKIIEKRQSVAFWCNPISGHATLYWYQQILGQGPKLLIQFQNNGVVDDSQLPKDRFSAERLKGVDSTLKIQPAKLEDSAVYLCASSLVAGGQYEQYFGPGTRLTVT.

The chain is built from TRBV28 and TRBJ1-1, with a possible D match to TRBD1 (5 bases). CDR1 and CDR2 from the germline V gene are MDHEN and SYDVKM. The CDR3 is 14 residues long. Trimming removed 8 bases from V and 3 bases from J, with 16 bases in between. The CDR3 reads CASPPRGGDTEAFF. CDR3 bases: TGTGCCAGCCCCCCGCGGGGGGGAGACACTGAAGCTTTCTTT. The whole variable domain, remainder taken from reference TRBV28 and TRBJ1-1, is DVKVTQSSRYLVKRTGEKVFLECVQDMDHENMFWYRQDPGLGLRLIYFSYDVKMKEKGDIPEGYSVSREKKERFSLILESASTNQTSMYLCASPPRGGDTEAFFGQGTRLTVV.

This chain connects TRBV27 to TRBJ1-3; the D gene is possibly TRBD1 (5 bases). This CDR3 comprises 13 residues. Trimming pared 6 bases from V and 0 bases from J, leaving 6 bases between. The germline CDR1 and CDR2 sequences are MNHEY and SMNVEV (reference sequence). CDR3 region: CASRDNSGNTIYF. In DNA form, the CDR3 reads TGTGCCAGCAGGGACAACTCTGGAAACACCATATATTTT.

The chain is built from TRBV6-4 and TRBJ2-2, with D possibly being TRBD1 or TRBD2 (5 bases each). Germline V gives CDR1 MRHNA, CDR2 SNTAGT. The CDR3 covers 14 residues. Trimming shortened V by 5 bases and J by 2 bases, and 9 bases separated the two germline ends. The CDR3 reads CASSSGPNTGELFF. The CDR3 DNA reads TGTGCCAGCAGTTCGGGGCCTAACACCGGGGAGCTGTTTTTT.

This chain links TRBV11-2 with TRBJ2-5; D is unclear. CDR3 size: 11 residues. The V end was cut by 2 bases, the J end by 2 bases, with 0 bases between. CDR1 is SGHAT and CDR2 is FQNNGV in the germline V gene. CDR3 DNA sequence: TGTGCCAGCAGCTTACAAGAGACCCAGTACTTC. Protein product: CASSLQETQYF.

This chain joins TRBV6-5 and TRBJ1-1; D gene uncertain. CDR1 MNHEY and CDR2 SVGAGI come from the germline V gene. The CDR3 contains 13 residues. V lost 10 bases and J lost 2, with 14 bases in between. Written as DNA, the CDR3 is TGTGCCACCTTGGGAGGTCCCAACACTGAAGCTTTCTTT. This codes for CATLGGPNTEAFF.

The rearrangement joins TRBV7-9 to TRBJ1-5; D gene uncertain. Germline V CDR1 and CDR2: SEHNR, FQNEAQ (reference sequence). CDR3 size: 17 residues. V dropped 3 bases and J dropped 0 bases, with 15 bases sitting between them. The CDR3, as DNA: TGTGCCAGCAGCTTGTCCCTAGGGAGGAATAGCAATCAGCCCCAGCATTTT. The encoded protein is CASSLSLGRNSNQPQHF.

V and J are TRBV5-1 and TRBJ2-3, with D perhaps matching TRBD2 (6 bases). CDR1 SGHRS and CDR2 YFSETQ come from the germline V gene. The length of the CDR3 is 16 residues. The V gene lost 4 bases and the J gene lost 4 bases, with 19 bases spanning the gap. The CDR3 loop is CASSLSAWRGADTQYF. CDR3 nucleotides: TGCGCCAGCAGCCTATCGGCGTGGCGGGGTGCAGATACGCAGTATTTT.

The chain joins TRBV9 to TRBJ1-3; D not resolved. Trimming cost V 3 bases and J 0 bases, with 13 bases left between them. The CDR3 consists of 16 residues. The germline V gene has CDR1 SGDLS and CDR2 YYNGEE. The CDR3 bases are TGTGCCAGCAGCGCTTCGGGAGGGAGCTCTGGAAACACCATATATTTT. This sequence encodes CASSASGGSSGNTIYF. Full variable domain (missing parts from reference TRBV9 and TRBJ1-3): DSGVTQTPKHLITATGQRVTLRCSPRSGDLSVYWYQQSLDQGLQFLIQYYNGEERAKGNILERFSAQQFPDLHSELNLSSLELGDSALYFCASSASGGSSGNTIYFGEGSWLTVV.

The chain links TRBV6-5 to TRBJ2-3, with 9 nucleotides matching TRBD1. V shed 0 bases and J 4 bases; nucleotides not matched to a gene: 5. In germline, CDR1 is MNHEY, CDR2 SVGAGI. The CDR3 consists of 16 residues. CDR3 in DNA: TGTGCCAGCAGTTACTCCGGGACAGGGTGGCCAGATACGCAGTATTTT. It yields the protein CASSYSGTGWPDTQYF.

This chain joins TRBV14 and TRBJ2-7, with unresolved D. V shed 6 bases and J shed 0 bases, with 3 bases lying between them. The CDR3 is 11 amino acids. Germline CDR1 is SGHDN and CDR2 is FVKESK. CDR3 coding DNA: TGTGCCAGCAGTTCCTCCTACGAGCAGTACTTC. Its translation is CASSSSYEQYF.

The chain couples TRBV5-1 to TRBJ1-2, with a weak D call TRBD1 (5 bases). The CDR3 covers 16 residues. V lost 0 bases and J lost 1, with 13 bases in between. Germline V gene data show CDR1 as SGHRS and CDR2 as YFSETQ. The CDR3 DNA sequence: TGCGCCAGCAGCTTGGTATCAGGGACTGGTAACTATGGCTACACCTTC. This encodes CASSLVSGTGNYGYTF.

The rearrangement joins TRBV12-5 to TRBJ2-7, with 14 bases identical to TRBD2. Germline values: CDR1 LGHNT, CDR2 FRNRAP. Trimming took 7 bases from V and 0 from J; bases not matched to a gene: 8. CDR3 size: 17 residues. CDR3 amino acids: CASARGLAGVSSYEQYF. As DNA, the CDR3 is TGTGCTAGTGCCCGGGGACTAGCGGGGGTAAGCTCCTACGAGCAGTACTTC.

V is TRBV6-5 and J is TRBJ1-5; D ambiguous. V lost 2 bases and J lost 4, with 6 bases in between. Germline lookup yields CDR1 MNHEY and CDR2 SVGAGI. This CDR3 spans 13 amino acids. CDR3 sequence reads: CASSYDPNQPQHF. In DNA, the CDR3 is TGTGCCAGCAGTTACGATCCTAATCAGCCCCAGCATTTT.

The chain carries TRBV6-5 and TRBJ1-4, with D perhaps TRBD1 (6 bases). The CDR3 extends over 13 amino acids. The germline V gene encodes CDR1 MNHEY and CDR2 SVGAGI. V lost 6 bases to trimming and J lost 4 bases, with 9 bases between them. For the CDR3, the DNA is TGTGCCAGCAGCGGACAGTATAATGAAAAACTGTTTTTT. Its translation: CASSGQYNEKLFF.

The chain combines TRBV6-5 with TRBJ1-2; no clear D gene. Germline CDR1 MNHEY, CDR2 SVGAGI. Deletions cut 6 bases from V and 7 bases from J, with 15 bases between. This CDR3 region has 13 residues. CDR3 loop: CASSTTGGSGYTF. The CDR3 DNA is TGTGCCAGCAGCACGACCGGCGGCTCTGGCTACACCTTC.

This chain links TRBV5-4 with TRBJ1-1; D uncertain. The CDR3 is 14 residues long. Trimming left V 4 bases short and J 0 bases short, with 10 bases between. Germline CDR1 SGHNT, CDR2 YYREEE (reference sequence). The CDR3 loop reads CASSIGSVNTEAFF. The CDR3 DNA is TGTGCCAGCAGCATAGGTTCGGTGAACACTGAAGCTTTCTTT.